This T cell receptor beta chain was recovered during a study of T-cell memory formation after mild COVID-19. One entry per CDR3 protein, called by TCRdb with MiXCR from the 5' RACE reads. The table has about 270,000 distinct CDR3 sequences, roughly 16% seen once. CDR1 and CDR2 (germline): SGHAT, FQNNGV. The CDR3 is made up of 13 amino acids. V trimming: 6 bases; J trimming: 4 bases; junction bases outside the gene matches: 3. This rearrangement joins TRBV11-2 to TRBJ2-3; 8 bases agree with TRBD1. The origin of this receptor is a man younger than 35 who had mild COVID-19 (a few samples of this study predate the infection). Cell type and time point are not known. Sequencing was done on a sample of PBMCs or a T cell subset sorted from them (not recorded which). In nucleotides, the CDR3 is TGTGCCAGCAGAACAGGGGGAGCAGATACGCAGTATTTT. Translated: CASRTGGADTQYF.